The sequence of this T cell receptor beta chain was determined in a study of shared clonotypes between healthy human individuals. General study points: Richness estimates generally favored naive over memory subsets. Generation probabilities of non-shared clonotypes were lower (relative to those shared by all four donors).

Selected positively for CCR7 and CD45RO-negative, naive CD8 cells excluded terminally differentiated effector memory CD45RA+ cells. Healthy adults negative for HIV, lacking recent acute infections or vaccinations, served as donors. About this clone: Its antigen is not known.

The CDR3 totals 14 residues. Profiling relied on immunoSEQ multiplex PCR, and the TCRdb table lists in-frame clones only, not all of them. The table lists roughly 2,000,000 clones, approximately 92% of them singletons. The TCR originated in a man between 18 and 29 years old in good health. Some clones in this sample may be carry-over from other donors' samples. Sequenced material: naive CD8+ T cells from PBMCs. The V and J genes are TRBV21-1 and TRBJ2-7; the table's D call, TRBD1, was not checked against the DNA. TRBV21-1 is given as a pseudogene. DNA for the CDR3: TGTGCCAGCAGCAAGCCTAGGACAGGGCACGAGCAGTACTTC. Translation: CASSKPRTGHEQYF.